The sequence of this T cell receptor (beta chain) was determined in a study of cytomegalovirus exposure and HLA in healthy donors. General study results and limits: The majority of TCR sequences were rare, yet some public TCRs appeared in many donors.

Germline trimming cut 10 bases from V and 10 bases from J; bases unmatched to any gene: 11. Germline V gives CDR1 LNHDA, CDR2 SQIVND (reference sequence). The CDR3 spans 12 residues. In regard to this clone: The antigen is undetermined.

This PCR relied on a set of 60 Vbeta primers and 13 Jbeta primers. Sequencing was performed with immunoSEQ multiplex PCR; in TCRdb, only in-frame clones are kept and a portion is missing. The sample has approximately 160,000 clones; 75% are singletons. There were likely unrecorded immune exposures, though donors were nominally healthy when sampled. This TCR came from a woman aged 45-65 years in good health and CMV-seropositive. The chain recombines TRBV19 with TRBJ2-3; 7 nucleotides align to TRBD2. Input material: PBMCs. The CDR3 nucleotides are TGTGCCAAGCCCCCGTTACGGGGGGCGCAGTATTTT. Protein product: CAKPPLRGAQYF.